This TCR beta chain was found in a study of blood T cell repertoires in COVID-19. Study overall: In each case, the material was cDNA or gDNA derived from T cells, B-cell-depleted T cells, or PBMCs.

Authors' data handling: Researchers report that nucleated cell counts were estimated from reference gene primer amplification. Only in-frame clones appear in the TCRdb table, and some are missing; sequencing was by immunoSEQ multiplex PCR. That table gives V, J and clone size, and the DNA gave D and trimming. The sample holds 150,000 to 200,000 clones; more than 75% are singletons and the top ten take 4% to 5%. This CDR3 is built from 15 residues. Between the trimmed V and J ends, which lost 5 bases and 0 bases, there was a span of 14 bases. CDR1 MNHEY and CDR2 SMNVEV come from the germline V gene (reference sequence).

V usage is TRBV27 and J usage is TRBJ2-7, with TRBD2 as a possible D gene (6 bases). This sequence was found in a human donor in a cohort sampled during active COVID-19. Sequencing was carried out using peripheral blood. The CDR3 DNA reads as TGTGCCAGCAGTCCAGCGGGTCTAAGCTCCTACGAGCAGTACTTC. As protein: CASSPAGLSSYEQYF.